This TCR beta chain was captured by sequencing in a study of T cells in Graves' hyperthyroidism and ophthalmopathy. After removal of 9 bases from V and 5 bases from J, the junction contained 7 bases not matched to a gene. Germline CDR1 is ENHRY and CDR2 is SYGVKD. The CDR3 length is 14 residues. These patients, aged 18 to 65, had recently diagnosed hyperthyroidism lasting under 2 months. Amplification targeted TCR beta CDR3 regions from RNA transcripts. First-round RT-PCR of the TCR CDR3 relied on the HTBI primer set. TCRdb reprocessed the multiplex PCR reads via MiXCR and lists one record per CDR3 protein. Here the sample spans roughly 750,000 distinct CDR3 sequences, about 15% being singletons.

This sequence originates from a man aged 18 to 30 with Graves' hyperthyroidism. The sample comprised blood. The chain has TRBV10-3 and TRBJ2-7, with 13 positions matching TRBD2. This chain's CDR3 is CAITSGRAGHEQYF. The CDR3, as DNA: TGTGCCATTACTAGCGGGAGGGCCGGGCACGAGCAGTACTTC.